This note documents a single TCR beta chain sequence. The antigen is unknown. V lost 2 bases, J lost 1 base, and 10 bases stayed unmatched. The CDR3 covers 18 residues. CDR1 is SEHNR and CDR2 is FQNEAQ in the germline V gene (reference sequence). This specimen belongs to a study of cytotoxic CD8 clonotypes in ibrutinib-treated CLL. The study's findings and limits: Having risen at ibrutinib response, clonality had fallen back toward baseline by progression.

The table came from immunoSEQ multiplex PCR; TCRdb's copy has only in-frame clones and leaves some out. Of 29,000 or so clones in the sample, around 76% were seen once. This rearrangement joins TRBV7-9 to TRBJ2-5, with 10 bases that match TRBD1. The clonotype was recovered from a human donor with chronic lymphocytic leukemia. The sequenced sample was PBMCs, obtained after 36 months of ibrutinib treatment. As DNA, the CDR3 is TGTGCCAGCAGCTTACGGGGGGACAGGGGTCCCCTCCAAGAGACCCAGTACTTC. Protein: CASSLRGDRGPLQETQYF.